This T cell receptor (beta chain) was documented in a study of a mutant IDH1 vaccine in newly diagnosed glioma. The ends were cut back, 2 bases at V and 3 bases at J, with 8 bases in the middle. CDR1 and CDR2 (germline): SGHRS, YFSETQ. This CDR3 contains 13 residues. Sequenced by immunoSEQ multiplex PCR; TCRdb stores in-frame clones only, minus some. The repertoire consists of about 42,000 clones, with 83% occurring once and the leading ten covering approximately 4.6%. As for this clone: Antigen: not known.

Specified time point: week 35, safety follow-up. It was 300 ug of mutant IDH1 20-mer peptide that made up each vaccine dose, given with topical imiquimod. This sequence joins TRBV5-1 and TRBJ1-2, with unresolved D. This specimen was PBMCs, taken from a glioma patient whose treatment included an IDH1 peptide vaccine. The sequence came from a woman aged 45-65 years with glioma. CDR3 protein: CASSFDGDYGYTF. Here the CDR3 DNA reads TGCGCCAGCAGCTTCGACGGAGACTATGGCTACACCTTC.